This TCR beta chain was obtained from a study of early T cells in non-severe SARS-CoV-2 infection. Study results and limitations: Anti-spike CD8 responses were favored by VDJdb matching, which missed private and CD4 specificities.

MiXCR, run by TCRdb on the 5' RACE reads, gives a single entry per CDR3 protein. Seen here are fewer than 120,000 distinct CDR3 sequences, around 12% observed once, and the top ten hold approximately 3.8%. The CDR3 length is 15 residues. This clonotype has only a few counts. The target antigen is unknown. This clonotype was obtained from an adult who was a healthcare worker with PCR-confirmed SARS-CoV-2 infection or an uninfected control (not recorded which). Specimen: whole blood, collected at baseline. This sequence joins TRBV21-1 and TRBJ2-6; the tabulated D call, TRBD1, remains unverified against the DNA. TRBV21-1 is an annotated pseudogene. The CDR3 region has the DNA TGTGCCAGCAGCAGCTCCCCTGGGGGGGCCAACGTCCTGACTTTC. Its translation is CASSSSPGGANVLTF.